These 10 T cell receptor beta chains were all obtained from the same sample, sequenced in a study of long-term antiretroviral therapy in people with HIV (dated by TCRdb to between 2021 and 2023). The immunoSEQ hsTCRB v3.0 assay was used at survey level resolution to sequence the TRB variable region. TCRdb provides this immuneACCESS table in a form limited to in-frame rearrangements. Some clones are lacking; in checked studies, under half of them reflect an unresolved V gene, and why the rest are absent is not known. The sample contains about 17,000 clones, roughly 80% of them found a single time. The ten largest make up 15% of the sample. Here the sequenced sample was unsorted PBMCs, taken 2.5 years before starting antiretroviral therapy. These receptors all stem from a woman in her forties or fifties with HIV.

The chain has TRBV2 and TRBJ2-2; D possibly corresponds to TRBD1 (6 bases). Germline V gene data show CDR1 as SNHLY and CDR2 as FYNNEI. V lost 8 bases and J 7 bases, leaving 14 bases between the germline ends. This CDR3 contains 13 residues. The CDR3 loop reads CASAPQGVGELFF. For the CDR3, the DNA is TGTGCCAGCGCCCCACAGGGCGTCGGGGAGCTGTTTTTT.

The chain couples TRBV5-5 to TRBJ2-5, with 10 nucleotides matching TRBD2. V was clipped by 0 bases and J by 5 bases; unmatched bases: 10. This CDR3 has 17 residues. Germline V CDR1 and CDR2: SGHKS, YYEKEE (reference sequence). This CDR3 is CASSLALAGALAETQYF. Here the CDR3 DNA reads TGTGCCAGCAGCTTGGCCCTAGCGGGGGCCCTGGCGGAGACCCAGTACTTC.

The gene calls are TRBV6-5 and TRBJ1-2, with TRBD1 matching 9 bases. The CDR3 has 15 residues. Germline V lookup: CDR1 MNHEY, CDR2 SVGAGI. The V gene end was trimmed by 5 bases and the J gene end by 8 bases; junction bases not matched to a gene: 12. The CDR3 loop reads CASSGSGQGIDGYTF. DNA of the CDR3: TGTGCCAGCAGTGGCTCGGGACAGGGAATAGACGGCTACACCTTC.

V is TRBV7-6 and J is TRBJ1-1; a weak D match, TRBD1 (5 bases). The germline CDR1 and CDR2 sequences are SGHVS and FNYEAQ. V lost 3 bases and J lost 1, with 6 bases in between. This CDR3 contains 13 residues. This CDR3 is CASSFTGNTEAFF. The DNA of the CDR3 is TGTGCCAGCAGCTTCACAGGGAACACTGAAGCTTTCTTT. The whole variable domain, filled in from reference TRBV7-6 and TRBJ1-1, reads GAGVSQSPRYKVTKRGQDVALRCDPISGHVSLYWYRQALGQGPEFLTYFNYEAQQDKSGLPNDRFSAERPEGSISTLTIQRTEQRDSAMYRCASSFTGNTEAFFGQGTRLTVV.

The chain's CDR3 is CASSEGPAPDTQYF. The CDR3 region has the DNA TGTGCCAGCAGTGAAGGGCCCGCTCCAGATACGCAGTATTTT. This rearrangement joins TRBV6-1 to TRBJ2-3; D remains ambiguous. The V and J ends lost 1 base and 4 bases respectively, with 9 bases between them. Germline V gives CDR1 MNHNS, CDR2 SASEGT. The length of the CDR3 is 14 residues.

This clone was seen only a few times. The CDR3 sequence: CASSLAINTEAFF. CDR3 in DNA: TGTGCCAGCAGCTTAGCCATTAACACTGAAGCTTTCTTT. This sequence joins TRBV7-2 and TRBJ1-1; D unresolved. This CDR3 is 13 amino acids long. Germline CDR1 is SGHTA and CDR2 is FQGNSA. The V end lost 0 bases, the J end lost 2 bases, and 4 bases lay between the germline ends.

This chain joins TRBV27 and TRBJ2-7; D is possibly TRBD1 (6 bases). Germline V gene data show CDR1 as MNHEY and CDR2 as SMNVEV (reference sequence). The CDR3 has 14 amino acids. V shed 6 bases and J shed 2 bases, with 14 bases lying between them. CDR3 region: CASSRSRGPYEQYF. The CDR3 DNA reads TGTGCCAGCAGCAGAAGCAGGGGACCCTACGAGCAGTACTTC.

The rearrangement uses TRBV27 and TRBJ2-7; 12 nucleotides line up with TRBD2. The CDR3 contains 16 residues. V trimming: 5 bases; J trimming: 0 bases; junction bases outside the gene matches: 5. Germline V gene sequence: CDR1 MNHEY, CDR2 SMNVEV (reference sequence). CDR3 bases: TGTGCCAGCAGTCTTACTAGCGGGGGGCCCTCCTACGAGCAGTACTTC. It is translated as CASSLTSGGPSYEQYF.

J is TRBJ1-1 and V is TRBV21-1. TRBV21-1 is a known pseudogene. This CDR3 is 14 amino acids long. CDR3 DNA: TGTGCCAGCAGCGTCCGACAGGGAGGGACTGAAGCTTTCTTT. Protein: CASSVRQGGTEAFF.

The chain joins TRBV9 to TRBJ2-1, with 7 bases matching TRBD1. Trimming at V came to 3 bases and at J to 4 bases, leaving 7 bases not matched to a gene. The CDR3 consists of 15 residues. Germline V gene lookup returns CDR1 SGDLS and CDR2 YYNGEE. As DNA, the CDR3 is TGTGCCAGCAGCGCTTCCGGGACAGTTTACAATGAGCAGTTCTTC. This codes for CASSASGTVYNEQFF.